This TCR beta chain was obtained from a study of cytomegalovirus exposure and HLA in healthy donors. Study details: An earlier analysis found fewer than 120 million unique TCR beta sequences from roughly 170 million T cells.

Germline V gives CDR1 SGDLS, CDR2 YYNGEE. V trimming: 4 bases; J trimming: 7 bases; junction bases outside the gene matches: 9. The CDR3 is 14 residues long. As to this clone: What it binds is unknown.

A multiplex PCR was run with 60 Vbeta primers and 13 Jbeta primers. Libraries were prepared by immunoSEQ multiplex PCR; TCRdb keeps only in-frame clonotypes and omits some of them. This table has about 160,000 clones, around 82% appearing once. Study conclusions and caveats: Only CMV serostatus was available as immune exposure information. Cytomegalovirus association was assigned to about 150 TCR beta chains. Later on, analysis showed that most CMV-associated TCR beta chains appeared to be HLA-restricted.

V gene TRBV9 combines with J gene TRBJ2-3; 7 bases agree with TRBD2. Sequenced input: PBMCs. The sequence derives from a man aged 50-60 years in good health and CMV-seropositive. The CDR3 reads CASSPGSSGNTQYF. The CDR3 DNA sequence: TGTGCCAGCAGCCCAGGGTCTAGCGGCAATACGCAGTATTTT.